Following are 28 T cell receptor beta chains from one sample sequenced in a study of vaccination and CD4 T cells after COVID-19 (dated 2022 in TCRdb). For these TCRs, the target antigens are not known. Interpreted using the paper, the treatment or condition label stands for: roughly 10-day PBMC culture with coronavirus spike peptide pools or control peptides (ViraFEST assay). Library preparation was by PCR. Sequencing used an Illumina iSeq 100. DNA from cultured CD4+ T cells underwent TCR sequencing with the Oncomine TCR Beta short-read assay at the Johns Hopkins FTIC core. Using fastp trimming at Q25 and MiXCR clonotype assembly, TCRdb reanalyzed the public sequencing data and kept in-frame beta chains. Every distinct CDR3 protein forms one entry, paired with its most common genes and DNA. This sample gives over 15,000 distinct CDR3 sequences in total; around 70% of them show up just once. The ten largest clonotypes hold approximately 4.2% of the sample.

The sequenced material came from CD4+ T cells from blood, cultured in vitro. The source of these receptors is a human donor who had recovered from COVID-19.

J is TRBJ2-5 and V is TRBV10-3, with 8 bases identical to TRBD2. This CDR3 has 15 amino acids. J was trimmed by 4 bases and V by 2 bases; bases with no gene match: 6. CDR1 and CDR2 from the germline V gene are ENHRY and SYGVKD. The CDR3 coding sequence is TGTGCCATCAGTGAGCGGGAGGGCGGAGGAGAGACCCAGTACTTC. This translates into CAISEREGGGETQYF.

The chain employs TRBV6-2 or TRBV6-3 and TRBJ2-7, with a weak D call TRBD1 (6 bases). Between the trimmed V and J ends, which lost 8 bases and 2 bases, there was a span of 19 bases. In germline, CDR1 is MNHEY, CDR2 SVGEGT. There are 15 residues in the CDR3. CDR3 coding DNA: TGTGCCAGCGATAAAGAAGGGGGACAAGCCTACGAGCAGTACTTC. It is translated as CASDKEGGQAYEQYF.

The chain recombines TRBV19 with TRBJ1-5; D is unresolved. The CDR3 runs to 13 residues. CDR1 and CDR2 (germline): LNHDA, SQIVND (reference sequence). V was shortened by 6 bases and J by 0 bases, with 6 bases between the two germline ends. CDR3 region: CASRGSSNQPQHF. DNA of the CDR3: TGTGCCAGTAGAGGGAGTAGCAATCAGCCCCAGCATTTT.

This rearrangement joins TRBV6-1 to TRBJ1-3; D perhaps matches TRBD1 (6 bases). V was clipped by 4 bases and J by 0 bases, with 13 bases between them. Germline V gene lookup returns CDR1 MNHNS and CDR2 SASEGT. CDR3 length: 16 residues. CDR3 sequence: CASSGGPSVSGNTIYF. The CDR3 DNA reads TGTGCCAGCAGTGGGGGGCCATCCGTCTCTGGAAACACCATATATTTT.

This clonotype was detected a few times. This chain links TRBV6-1 with TRBJ2-5; D might be TRBD1 (5 bases). Looked up from germline, CDR1 is MNHNS and CDR2 is SASEGT. The CDR3 runs to 17 residues. Deletions cut 6 bases from V and 2 bases from J, with 22 bases between. The CDR3 region has the DNA TGTGCCAGCAGCCCCATACAGGCTCCGAGGAGTCAAGAGACCCAGTACTTC. The encoded protein is CASSPIQAPRSQETQYF.

The genes are TRBV6-2 or TRBV6-3 and TRBJ2-3; D remains unclear. The CDR3 contains 15 residues. The V gene lost 2 bases and the J gene lost 4 bases, with 13 bases spanning the gap. Germline CDR1 reads MNHEY; CDR2 reads SVGEGT. The CDR3 sequence: CASSYLRDKADTQYF. Written as DNA, the CDR3 is TGTGCCAGCAGTTACCTCCGCGATAAGGCAGATACGCAGTATTTT.

The chain links TRBV28 to TRBJ1-6; a weak D match, TRBD1 (6 bases). Germline CDR1 and CDR2: MDHEN and SYDVKM. V lost 7 bases and J lost 7, with 11 bases in between. This CDR3 comprises 13 residues. CDR3 in DNA: TGTGCCAGCATTAAGGGGGGGAATTCACCCCTCCACTTT. Protein product: CASIKGGNSPLHF.

In its sample, this clonotype was seen once. The chain links TRBV20-1 to TRBJ1-3; D is undetermined. The CDR3 consists of 15 residues. Trimming shortened V by 0 bases and J by 0 bases, and 9 bases separated the two germline ends. CDR1 DFQATT and CDR2 SNEGSKA come from the germline V gene (reference sequence). The CDR3 coding sequence is TGCAGTGCTAGAGATCCCGGGGACTCTGGAAACACCATATATTTT. The encoded protein is CSARDPGDSGNTIYF.

This clonotype is a singleton in its sample. V is TRBV7-9 and J is TRBJ1-6; 7 bases line up with TRBD1. Per germline, CDR1 SEHNR and CDR2 FQNEAQ (reference sequence). Trimming at V came to 7 bases and at J to 5 bases, leaving 5 bases not matched to a gene. CDR3 length: 14 residues. The CDR3 nucleotides read TGTGCCAGCAACGACAGGGCAAATAATTCACCCCTCCACTTT. Translated, it gives CASNDRANNSPLHF. The variable domain in full, completed from reference TRBV7-9 and TRBJ1-6, reads DTGVSQNPRHKITKRGQNVTFRCDPISEHNRLYWYRQTLGQGPEFLTYFQNEAQLEKSRLLSDRFSAERPKGSFSTLEIQRTEQGDSAMYLCASNDRANNSPLHFGNGTRLTVT.

V gene TRBV27 combines with J gene TRBJ1-1, with a tentative D call TRBD1 (5 bases). Germline assignment: CDR1 MNHEY and CDR2 SMNVEV (reference sequence). This CDR3 region has 16 residues. With 3 bases removed from V and 1 base from J, the gap between germline ends came to 15 bases. The chain's CDR3 is CASSFSRGGRNTEAFF. In DNA, the CDR3 is TGTGCCAGCAGTTTTTCCCGTGGGGGAAGGAACACTGAAGCTTTCTTT.

CDR3 nucleotides: TGTGCCAGCAGCTTGCCCGTGTGGCAGGGGAATAGCAATCAGCCCCAGCATTTT. As protein: CASSLPVWQGNSNQPQHF. The J gene is TRBJ1-5, the V gene TRBV7-2; the D gene is possibly TRBD1 (6 bases). The germline CDR1 and CDR2 sequences are SGHTA and FQGNSA. This CDR3 has 18 residues. Trimming left V 3 bases short and J 0 bases short, with 18 bases between.

The chain couples TRBV19 to TRBJ1-2; D call uncertain. This CDR3 contains 14 residues. The germline V and J ends were trimmed by 6 bases and 2 bases, with 13 bases remaining between them. Looked up from germline, CDR1 is LNHDA and CDR2 is SQIVND (reference sequence). This chain's CDR3 is CASRSDKLNYGYTF. The CDR3 region has the DNA TGTGCCAGTAGGAGTGACAAACTGAACTATGGCTACACCTTC. The complete variable domain, with remaining parts taken from reference TRBV19 and TRBJ1-2, reads DGGITQSPKYLFRKEGQNVTLSCEQNLNHDAMYWYRQDPGQGLRLIYYSQIVNDFQKGDIAEGYSVSREKKESFPLTVTSAQKNPTAFYLCASRSDKLNYGYTFGSGTRLTVV.

The V call is TRBV6-1, the J call TRBJ2-3; 10 nucleotides match TRBD2. Germline CDR1 reads MNHNS; CDR2 reads SASEGT. The CDR3 has 16 residues. After removal of 6 bases from V and 4 bases from J, the junction contained 10 bases not matched to a gene. This chain's CDR3 is CASSPRGLAGADTQYF. DNA for the CDR3: TGTGCCAGCAGCCCCAGGGGGCTAGCGGGAGCAGATACGCAGTATTTT.

This chain links TRBV7-8 with TRBJ1-1; the match to TRBD1 covers 8 bases. The germline V gene has CDR1 SGHVS and CDR2 FQNEAQ. The CDR3 extends over 14 amino acids. V was pared by 5 bases and J by 5 bases, with 7 bases of the junction left unmatched. The CDR3 DNA sequence: TGTGCCAGCAGCCACCGACAGGGGTGGACTGAAGCTTTCTTT. This gives the protein CASSHRQGWTEAFF.

The rearrangement uses TRBV6-1 and TRBJ2-7, with D possibly matching TRBD1 (6 bases). The CDR3 sequence is 12 residues long. V lost 8 bases and J lost 6, with 14 bases in between. CDR1 and CDR2 (germline): MNHNS, SASEGT. The CDR3 is CASGRTGTEQYF. The CDR3 nucleotides read TGTGCCAGCGGTAGAACAGGGACCGAGCAGTACTTC.

J is TRBJ1-2 and V is TRBV20-1, with D possibly being TRBD1 (5 bases). Germline CDR1 and CDR2: DFQATT and SNEGSKA (reference sequence). V was shortened by 3 bases and J by 0 bases, with 17 bases between the two germline ends. The CDR3 spans 16 residues. The CDR3 here is CSASIISAGTNYGYTF. CDR3 sequence (DNA): TGCAGTGCTAGTATCATCTCGGCAGGGACTAACTATGGCTACACCTTC.

Only a few counts were recorded for this clonotype. The genes are TRBV7-9 and TRBJ1-2, with D possibly TRBD1 on 6 matching bases. Trimming stripped 4 bases from V and 3 bases from J, with 18 bases between. Germline-derived CDR1 and CDR2 are SEHNR and FQNEAQ (reference sequence). The CDR3 runs to 16 residues. This chain's CDR3 is CASSSRGGGADYGYTF. The CDR3 nucleotides read TGTGCCAGCAGCTCGCGAGGGGGGGGCGCTGACTATGGCTACACCTTC.

V and J are TRBV11-2 and TRBJ1-1; D not resolved. CDR3 length: 12 residues. The V and J ends lost 5 bases and 3 bases respectively, with 7 bases between them. Germline values: CDR1 SGHAT, CDR2 FQNNGV. The DNA of the CDR3 is TGTGCCAGCAGCCCTTGGTACACTGAAGCTTTCTTT. Protein product: CASSPWYTEAFF.

The chain carries TRBV20-1 and TRBJ1-3, with a possible D match to TRBD1 (5 bases). The length of the CDR3 is 16 residues. CDR1 DFQATT and CDR2 SNEGSKA come from the germline V gene (reference sequence). Trimming left V 2 bases short and J 0 bases short, with 14 bases between. In DNA, the CDR3 is TGCAGTGCTAGATATGGCACAGGTTCCTCTGGAAACACCATATATTTT. This translates into CSARYGTGSSGNTIYF.

Worth noting for this clonotype: A read error may produce the germline difference seen at one junction end. V usage is TRBV20-1 and J usage is TRBJ1-5; D unclear. The CDR3 has 14 amino acids. Germline assignment: CDR1 DFQATT and CDR2 SNEGSKA (reference sequence). This chain's CDR3 is CSARDRVYNQPQHF. The CDR3 bases are TGCAGTGCCAGAGACCGGGTCTACAATCAGCCCCAGCATTTT.

The rearrangement joins TRBV18 to TRBJ2-7, with a weak D call TRBD1 (7 bases). Germline V gene lookup returns CDR1 KGHSH and CDR2 LQKENI. Trimming removed 8 bases from V and 0 bases from J, with 17 bases in between. This CDR3 is built from 15 residues. CDR3 in DNA: TGTGCCAGCGCCCGCCAGGGGGAGGCCTCCTACGAGCAGTACTTC. It specifies CASARQGEASYEQYF.

This clonotype was observed a few times. DNA of the CDR3: TGTGCCACCAGTGATGATGTTTTTTATGGCTACACCTTC. Translated: CATSDDVFYGYTF. The chain links TRBV24-1 to TRBJ1-2; no reliable D call. The CDR3 has 13 amino acids. The V end lost 3 bases, the J end lost 5 bases, and 9 bases lay between the germline ends. CDR1 is KGHDR and CDR2 is SFDVKD in the germline V gene.

Only one count was recorded for this clonotype. Germline is not matched at one junction end, which may reflect a read error. The V and J genes are TRBV7-2 and TRBJ1-2, with D maybe TRBD1 (5 bases). Germline-derived CDR1 and CDR2 are SGHTA and FQGNSA. The CDR3 is 15 residues long. The CDR3 reads CASNLRGREGYGYTF. CDR3 coding DNA: TGTGCCAGCAACTTACGGGGCAGGGAGGGCTATGGCTACACCTTC.

The V gene is TRBV20-1, the J gene TRBJ1-5; D gene uncertain. The germline V gene has CDR1 DFQATT and CDR2 SNEGSKA (reference sequence). This CDR3 has 13 amino acids. Trimming left V 5 bases short and J 6 bases short, with 14 bases between. CDR3 region: CSASTPRGQPQHF. CDR3 bases: TGCAGTGCTTCGACCCCCCGAGGTCAGCCCCAGCATTTT.

The V call is TRBV21-1, the J call TRBJ2-7; TRBD2 is the table's D call and was not checked against the DNA. TRBV21-1 is a listed pseudogene. The CDR3 covers 18 residues. The CDR3 DNA sequence: TGTGCCAGCAGCAAAAAAACGGGGACTAGCGGGAGGGAGGACGAGCAGTACTTC. Protein product: CASSKKTGTSGREDEQYF.

The chain couples TRBV20-1 to TRBJ1-1; TRBD1 agrees at 7 bases. The junction had 12 bases not matched to a gene; V was cut back by 6 bases and J by 2 bases. The V gene's germline CDR1 is DFQATT and CDR2 SNEGSKA (reference sequence). The CDR3 is 15 amino acids. The CDR3 sequence: CSALKRRGINTEAFF. The CDR3 coding sequence is TGCAGTGCCCTAAAACGCAGGGGGATAAACACTGAAGCTTTCTTT.

In the case of this clonotype: The CDR3 end shows no conserved phenylalanine or tryptophan, and so a read error is likely. The gene calls are TRBV6-1 and TRBJ2-7; TRBD1 or TRBD2 may be the D gene (5 bases each). The V and J ends lost 5 bases and 3 bases respectively, with 20 bases between them. CDR3 length: 16 amino acids. Germline V lookup: CDR1 MNHNS, CDR2 SASEGT. In DNA form, the CDR3 reads TGTGCCAGCAGTCCATCCACCGGGGCAGGAGGCTACGAGCAGTACCTC. It yields the protein CASSPSTGAGGYEQYL.

This chain links TRBV24-1 with TRBJ2-5, with unresolved D. Germline CDR1 is KGHDR and CDR2 is SFDVKD. The V and J ends lost 8 bases and 2 bases respectively, with 8 bases between them. The CDR3 runs 12 residues. CDR3 protein: CATKGLQETQYF. The CDR3 nucleotides read TGTGCCACCAAGGGATTACAAGAGACCCAGTACTTC.